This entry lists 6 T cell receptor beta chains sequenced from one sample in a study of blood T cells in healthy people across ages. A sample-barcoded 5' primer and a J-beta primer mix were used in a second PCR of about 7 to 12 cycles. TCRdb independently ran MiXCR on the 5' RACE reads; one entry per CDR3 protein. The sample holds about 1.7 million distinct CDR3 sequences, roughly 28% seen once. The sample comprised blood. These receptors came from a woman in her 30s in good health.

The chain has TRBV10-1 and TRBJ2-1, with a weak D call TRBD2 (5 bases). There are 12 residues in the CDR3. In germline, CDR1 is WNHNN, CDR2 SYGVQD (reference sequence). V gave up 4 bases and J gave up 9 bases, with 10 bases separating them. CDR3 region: CASSVRGSEQFF. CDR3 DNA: TGCGCCAGCAGTGTCAGAGGGAGTGAGCAGTTCTTC.

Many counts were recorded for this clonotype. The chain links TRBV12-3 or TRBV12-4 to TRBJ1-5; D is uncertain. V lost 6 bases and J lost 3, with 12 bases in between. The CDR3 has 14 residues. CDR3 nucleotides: TGTGCCAGCAGGGCAGGTGGAAACAATCAGCCCCAGCATTTT. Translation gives CASRAGGNNQPQHF.

The DNA of the CDR3 is TGTGCCAGCAGCCTTAGCGGGGTACACAATGAGCAGTTCTTC. Protein sequence: CASSLSGVHNEQFF. This chain uses TRBV3-1 with TRBJ2-1, with 8 bases that match TRBD2. Germline lookup yields CDR1 LGHDT and CDR2 YNNKEL (reference sequence). The V and J ends lost 4 bases and 5 bases, in that order; junction bases with no gene match: 4. There are 14 residues in the CDR3.

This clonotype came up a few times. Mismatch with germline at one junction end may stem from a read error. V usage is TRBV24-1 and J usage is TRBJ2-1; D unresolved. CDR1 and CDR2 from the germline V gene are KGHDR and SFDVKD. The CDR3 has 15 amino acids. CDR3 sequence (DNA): TGTGCCACCAGTGACCCTAGTCGCTCCCACAATGAGCAGTTCTTC. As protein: CATSDPSRSHNEQFF.

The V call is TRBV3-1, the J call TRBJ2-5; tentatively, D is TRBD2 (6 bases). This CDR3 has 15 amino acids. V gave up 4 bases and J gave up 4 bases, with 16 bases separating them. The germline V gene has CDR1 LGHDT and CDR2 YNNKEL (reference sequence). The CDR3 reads CASSRTSTRRETQYF. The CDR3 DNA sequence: TGTGCCAGCAGCCGAACTTCGACTAGGCGAGAGACCCAGTACTTC.

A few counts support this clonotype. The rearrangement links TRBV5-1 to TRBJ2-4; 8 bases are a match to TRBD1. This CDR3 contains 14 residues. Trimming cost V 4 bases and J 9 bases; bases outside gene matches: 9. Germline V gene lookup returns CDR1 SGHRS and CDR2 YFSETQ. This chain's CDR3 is CASSLGQVGGIQYF. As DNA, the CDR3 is TGCGCCAGCAGCCTGGGACAGGTAGGCGGCATTCAGTACTTC.